The 3 T cell receptor beta chains reported below all come from one sample, sequenced in a study of blood T cell repertoires in COVID-19. Assay: immunoSEQ multiplex PCR; the TCRdb copy retains only in-frame clones and omits some. The sample includes over 150,000 clones, about 73% of them seen just once. Sequences were obtained from peripheral blood. These receptors all stem from an elderly man with acute or convalescent COVID-19.

The V gene is TRBV6-6, the J gene TRBJ2-5, with 9 bases lining up with TRBD1. The CDR3 is 16 amino acids. Germline V CDR1 and CDR2: MNHNY, SVGAGI (reference sequence). Trimming took 6 bases from V and 2 from J; bases not matched to a gene: 10. CDR3 sequence reads: CASRPTGGAWQETQYF. The CDR3 region has the DNA TGTGCCAGCAGGCCTACAGGGGGCGCCTGGCAAGAGACCCAGTACTTC.

The rearrangement uses TRBV6-5 and TRBJ2-1; 9 positions match TRBD2. The V and J ends lost 9 bases and 5 bases, in that order; junction bases with no gene match: 11. This CDR3 is built from 15 residues. Germline values: CDR1 MNHEY, CDR2 SVGAGI. The CDR3: CASLPGTSTNNEQFF. The CDR3 region has the DNA TGTGCCAGTCTTCCCGGGACTAGCACGAACAATGAGCAGTTCTTC.

V and J are TRBV19 and TRBJ2-2, with 8 nucleotides matching TRBD2. After removal of 5 bases from V and 4 bases from J, the junction contained 3 bases not matched to a gene. The CDR3 contains 14 residues. CDR1 is LNHDA and CDR2 is SQIVND in the germline V gene (reference sequence). The CDR3 DNA sequence: TGTGCCAGTAGTTCCGGGACTAGCACCGGGGAGCTGTTTTTT. Its translation: CASSSGTSTGELFF.